The source of this TCR beta chain is a study of identical twins. There are many counts of this clonotype. The germline V gene encodes CDR1 MRHNA and CDR2 SNTAGT. CDR3 length equals 16 residues. The junction had 7 bases not matched to a gene; V was cut back by 8 bases and J by 4 bases. TCRdb ran MiXCR on the 5' RACE reads and lists one entry per CDR3 protein. The data contain a few hundred thousand distinct CDR3 sequences, roughly 9.5% of them singletons. This same sample was also taken into another study, of yellow fever vaccine responses in identical twins.

The chain uses TRBV6-4 and TRBJ2-2; 13 nucleotides align to TRBD2. The TCR originated in a woman younger than 35 in good health. The sample taken for sequencing was PBMCs. CDR3 nucleotide sequence: TGTGCCAGCTTGACTAGCGGGGGGAGCGGCACCGGGGAGCTGTTTTTT. It translates to CASLTSGGSGTGELFF.